Listed below are T cell receptor beta chains from one sample, sequenced in a study of blood T cells in healthy people across ages. TCRdb fed the 5' RACE reads into MiXCR, producing one record per CDR3 protein. The sample has roughly 1.9 million distinct CDR3 sequences, roughly two fifths seen once. What was sequenced was blood. These receptors all stem from a human donor in good health. Each CDR3 is given with its conserved first and last residue. The D gene is left open where the match is weak. The size entry is marked missing in some rows and otherwise reads once, few, many or a size class.

j_gene	v_gene	abundance	d_gene	CDR3aa	CDR3nt
TRBJ2-3	TRBV9	NA	NA	CASSVTGNRGPDTQYF	TGTGCCAGCAGCGTTACCGGGAACCGAGGGCCAGATACGCAGTATTTT
TRBJ2-3	TRBV24-1	NA	TRBD1	CATSGVYPGGKKGTDTQYF	TGTGCCACCAGTGGTGTTTATCCAGGGGGTAAAAAAGGGACAGATACGCAGTATTTT
TRBJ2-7	TRBV5-5	many	NA	CASSPGPGSAYEQYF	TGTGCCAGCAGCCCGGGACCAGGTTCTGCCTACGAGCAGTACTTC
TRBJ2-4	TRBV25-1	NA	TRBD1	CASSAPRGTNIQYF	TGTGCCAGCAGTGCCCCCAGGGGGACAAACATTCAGTACTTC
TRBJ1-2	TRBV7-2	NA	NA	CASSINSVGGYTF	TGTGCCAGCAGCATTAACAGCGTGGGTGGCTACACCTTC
TRBJ1-2	TRBV4-3	once	NA	CASSQEWAGENYGYTF	TGCGCCAGCAGCCAAGAATGGGCAGGGGAAAACTATGGCTACACCTTC
TRBJ2-1	TRBV7-2	few	NA	CASSLARSSYNEQFF	TGTGCCAGCAGCTTAGCCAGGAGCTCCTACAATGAGCAGTTCTTC
TRBJ2-5	TRBV7-9	NA	NA	CASTDLGAETQYF	TGTGCCAGCACAGATCTAGGGGCGGAGACCCAGTACTTC
TRBJ2-2	TRBV6-1	NA	TRBD2	CASTPWAGGGNTGELFF	TGTGCCAGCACTCCATGGGCGGGGGGTGGGAACACCGGGGAGCTGTTTTTT
TRBJ2-5	TRBV29-1	few	TRBD2	CSTLGALAGAIGTQYF	TGCAGCACCCTGGGGGCATTAGCGGGGGCGATCGGGACCCAGTACTTC
TRBJ2-5	TRBV20-1	few	NA	CSASPGLLETQYF	TGCAGTGCTAGCCCGGGTCTCCTAGAGACCCAGTACTTC
TRBJ1-6	TRBV7-8	few	NA	CASSPPPGAGSPLHF	TGTGCCAGCAGCCCACCCCCGGGGGCAGGTTCACCCCTCCACTTT
TRBJ2-1	TRBV27	NA	TRBD1	CASTNTGGYNEQFF	TGTGCCAGCACCAACACAGGGGGCTACAATGAGCAGTTCTTC
TRBJ2-7	TRBV12-3/TRBV12-4	NA	NA	CASSFEVVRGGSEQYF	TGTGCCAGCAGTTTTGAAGTGGTCAGGGGAGGGAGCGAGCAGTACTTC
TRBJ1-2	TRBV6-1	NA	NA	CASRLQGRNYGYTF	TGTGCCAGCAGACTCCAGGGTCGGAACTATGGCTACACCTTC
TRBJ2-1	TRBV4-3	once	NA	CASSQGVSVYNEQFF	TGCGCCAGCAGCCAAGGAGTTTCTGTCTACAATGAGCAGTTCTTC
TRBJ2-2	TRBV5-6	few	TRBD1	CASSYPWTGGEGDTGELFF	TGTGCCAGCAGCTACCCTTGGACAGGGGGCGAGGGCGACACCGGGGAGCTGTTTTTT
TRBJ2-1	TRBV7-2	few	NA	CASSLDWGDDEQFF	TGTGCCAGCAGCTTAGATTGGGGGGACGATGAGCAGTTCTTC
TRBJ2-3	TRBV7-2	NA	NA	CASSLADTILTDTQYF	TGTGCCAGCAGCTTAGCGGACACTATCCTCACAGATACGCAGTATTTT
TRBJ1-1	TRBV11-1	few	TRBD1	CASSAGQARGRTEAFF	TGTGCCAGCAGCGCAGGACAGGCACGGGGAAGGACTGAAGCTTTCTTT
TRBJ1-4	TRBV6-6	NA	NA	CASSYSDLGGKLFF	TGTGCCAGCAGTTACTCGGATTTGGGTGGGAAACTGTTTTTT
TRBJ1-5	TRBV7-9	NA	NA	CASSLEVGAPQHF	TGTGCCAGCAGCTTAGAAGTGGGTGCGCCCCAGCATTTT
TRBJ2-3	TRBV5-1	NA	TRBD2	CASSSSGAGDTDTQYF	TGCGCCAGCAGCTCCAGCGGGGCCGGAGACACAGATACGCAGTATTTT
TRBJ2-1	TRBV7-2	NA	NA	CASRLPGWGEQFF	TGTGCCAGCAGACTACCTGGCTGGGGTGAGCAGTTCTTC
TRBJ2-1	TRBV29-1	few	NA	CSVGDGLNYEQFF	TGCAGCGTTGGGGATGGGTTGAACTATGAGCAGTTCTTC
TRBJ2-5	TRBV11-2	NA	NA	CASSLYEGNQETQYF	TGTGCCAGCAGCTTATATGAAGGAAACCAAGAGACCCAGTACTTC
TRBJ2-5	TRBV6-5	NA	TRBD1	CASSYSSTGGYETQYF	TGTGCCAGCAGTTACTCATCGACAGGGGGCTATGAGACCCAGTACTTC
TRBJ1-4	TRBV20-1	NA	TRBD1	CSAGTGGREKLFF	TGCAGTGCTGGGACAGGGGGACGTGAAAAACTGTTTTTT
TRBJ2-6	TRBV7-6	NA	NA	CASSSRGLRGANVLTF	TGTGCCAGCAGCTCCCGAGGCCTTAGGGGGGCCAACGTCCTGACTTTC
TRBJ2-1	TRBV7-2	few	NA	CASSLFAGPSEQFF	TGTGCCAGCAGCTTATTCGCTGGACCAAGTGAGCAGTTCTTC
TRBJ2-7	TRBV6-1	few	NA	CASSEGLDVKQYF	TGTGCCAGCAGTGAAGGGTTGGACGTTAAGCAGTACTTC
TRBJ1-4	TRBV6-6	NA	TRBD1	CACSPTRQGHEKLFF	TGTGCCTGCAGCCCGACCAGACAGGGGCACGAAAAACTGTTTTTT
TRBJ1-5	TRBV19	NA	NA	CASKGGYGQPQHF	TGTGCCAGCAAGGGGGGGTATGGGCAGCCCCAGCATTTT
TRBJ1-2	TRBV15	NA	NA	CATSRDLSGNYGYTF	TGTGCCACCAGCAGAGATCTCTCGGGGAACTATGGCTACACCTTC
TRBJ2-1	TRBV5-1	NA	TRBD1	CASSGGTGGSYNEQFF	TGCGCCAGCAGCGGGGGGACAGGGGGCTCCTACAATGAGCAGTTCTTC
TRBJ1-4	TRBV5-4	NA	NA	CASSGGGLVEKLFF	TGTGCCAGCAGTGGTGGGGGGCTGGTTGAAAAACTGTTTTTT
TRBJ1-2	TRBV7-3	few	NA	CATATNVGDGYTF	TGTGCCACCGCAACCAATGTGGGGGATGGCTACACCTTC
TRBJ2-1	TRBV18	NA	TRBD1	CASSPSRGLGNEQFF	TGTGCCAGCTCACCGTCGAGGGGGCTAGGCAATGAGCAGTTCTTC
TRBJ2-7	TRBV2	NA	TRBD1	CASSKTQGTVLTYEQYF	TGTGCCAGCAGTAAGACGCAGGGGACAGTACTCACCTACGAGCAGTACTTC